Sequencing of this TCR beta chain was carried out in a study of T cells in localized non-small cell lung cancer. Whole-study results and caveats: Those with higher blood T cell density had longer overall survival.

There are 13 residues in the CDR3. Germline-derived CDR1 and CDR2 are SGHAT and FQNNGV. Trimming pared 6 bases from V and 0 bases from J, leaving 9 bases between. Clones were sequenced by immunoSEQ multiplex PCR, and TCRdb holds only the in-frame ones, with some missing. The table lists 25,000 to 35,000 clones, around 93% of them singletons. Worth noting for this clone: Antigen unknown.

The chain recombines TRBV11-2 with TRBJ2-7; a possible D gene is TRBD2 (5 bases). The sequences come from peripheral blood, collected before any cancer treatment. The TCR sequence derives from a female donor older than 55 with stage I lung adenocarcinoma. The CDR3 here is CASRSGSSYEQYF. The CDR3 DNA reads TGTGCCAGCAGAAGCGGATCCTCCTACGAGCAGTACTTC.